The 6 T cell receptor beta chains presented below share a single source sample, sequenced in a study of T cells after yellow fever vaccination. TCRdb called the 5' RACE reads again in MiXCR, with one record for every CDR3 protein. The table lists 400,000 or so distinct CDR3 sequences, around 10% of them singletons. The source material was PBMCs, sampled on the day of the first yellow fever vaccination. These receptors were collected from a man aged 18 to 29 who received the YFV17D yellow fever vaccine.

The chain links TRBV27 to TRBJ1-2; D may be TRBD1 (6 bases). Trimming took 6 bases from V and 6 from J, leaving 11 bases between them. The CDR3 is 12 residues long. Per germline, CDR1 MNHEY and CDR2 SMNVEV (reference sequence). CDR3 sequence reads: CASRTGPNGYTF. The CDR3 DNA is TGTGCCAGCAGGACAGGCCCAAATGGCTACACCTTC.

The J gene is TRBJ2-2, the V gene TRBV14; D may be TRBD1 (5 bases). The germline V gene encodes CDR1 SGHDN and CDR2 FVKESK. This CDR3 region has 15 residues. V was trimmed by 4 bases and J by 4 bases, leaving 13 bases between them. CDR3 region: CASSLAGASTGELFF. The CDR3 DNA follows: TGTGCCAGCAGCCTAGCTGGGGCGAGCACCGGGGAGCTGTTTTTT.

This chain links TRBV4-1 with TRBJ2-5, with TRBD1 as a possible D gene (5 bases). Trimming left V 8 bases short and J 3 bases short, with 7 bases between. The germline V gene has CDR1 MGHRA and CDR2 YSYEKL. The CDR3 totals 11 residues. The CDR3 spells CASLTEETQYF. The CDR3 DNA sequence: TGCGCCAGCCTGACAGAAGAGACCCAGTACTTC.

The V call is TRBV29-1, the J call TRBJ2-1; perhaps TRBD2 as D (6 bases). Trimming left V 5 bases short and J 8 bases short, with 13 bases between. Germline V gene sequence: CDR1 SQVTM, CDR2 ANQGSEA. The CDR3 has 12 amino acids. CDR3 loop: CSVTGVGHEQFF. CDR3 coding DNA: TGCAGCGTTACGGGGGTCGGTCATGAGCAGTTCTTC.

The rearrangement joins TRBV29-1 to TRBJ2-7, with D uncertain. This CDR3 is 11 amino acids long. Trimming stripped 4 bases from V and 3 bases from J, with 7 bases between. CDR1 and CDR2 (germline): SQVTM, ANQGSEA. CDR3 sequence reads: CSVGTGYEQYV. CDR3 nucleotides: TGCAGCGTTGGGACCGGCTACGAGCAGTACGTC.

This clonotype occurred many times. The J gene is TRBJ2-1, the V gene TRBV4-3; a weak D match, TRBD2 (5 bases). Looked up from germline, CDR1 is LGHNA and CDR2 is YSLEER. The V and J ends lost 0 bases and 5 bases respectively, with 11 bases between them. The CDR3 spans 15 residues. This CDR3 is CASSQDLLGHNEQFF. CDR3 nucleotides: TGCGCCAGCAGCCAAGATCTACTAGGCCACAATGAGCAGTTCTTC.